This TCR beta chain appears in the sequencing data of a study of PD-L1 blockade in urothelial cancer. Study background: Samples came from 3 weeks, at the second dose, and 6 weeks into treatment. Researchers found blood samples held a median of 141,255 T cells.

Locally advanced or metastatic urothelial carcinoma was present in patients. The number of samples from each patient was between 1 and 8, taken pretreatment and on-treatment. Repertoires were generated with immunoSEQ multiplex PCR, while TCRdb's copy carries only in-frame clones and drops some. There are tens of thousands of clones in the sample; 77% occur only once, and about 3.6% lies in the top ten. The CDR3 sequence is 13 residues long. CDR1 and CDR2 from the germline V gene are KGHSH and LQKENI. V was pared by 3 bases and J by 10 bases, with 14 bases between. The chain couples TRBV18 to TRBJ2-3; a possible D gene is TRBD1 (6 bases). This TCR was sampled from a man between 65 and 85 years old with urothelial cancer. The sample here was PBMCs, taken around atezolizumab (anti-PD-L1) treatment. Here the CDR3 DNA reads TGTGCCAGCTCACCGGGACAAGGACAAGCGCAGTATTTT. Translating it yields CASSPGQGQAQYF.